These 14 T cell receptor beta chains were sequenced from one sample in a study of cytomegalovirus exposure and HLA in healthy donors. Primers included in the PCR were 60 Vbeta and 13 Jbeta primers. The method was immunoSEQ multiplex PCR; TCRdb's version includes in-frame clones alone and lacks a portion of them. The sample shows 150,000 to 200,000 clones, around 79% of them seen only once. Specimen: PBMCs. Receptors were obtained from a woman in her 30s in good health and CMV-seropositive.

The CDR3 region has the DNA TGTGCCAGCAGTTCCGACCGTAGCGGGAGGGAGACCCAGTACTTC. It yields the protein CASSSDRSGRETQYF. The rearrangement joins TRBV6-6 to TRBJ2-5; 10 nucleotides match TRBD2. This CDR3 contains 15 residues. Trimming removed 4 bases from V and 5 bases from J; junction bases left unmatched: 7. The germline CDR1 and CDR2 sequences are MNHNY and SVGAGI (reference sequence).

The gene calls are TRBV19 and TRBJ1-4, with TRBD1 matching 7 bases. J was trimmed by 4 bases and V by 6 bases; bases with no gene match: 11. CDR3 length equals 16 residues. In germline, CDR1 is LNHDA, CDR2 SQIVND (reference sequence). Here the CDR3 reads CASRDRSREGNEKLFF. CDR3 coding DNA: TGTGCCAGTAGGGACAGGTCGCGGGAGGGTAATGAAAAACTGTTTTTT. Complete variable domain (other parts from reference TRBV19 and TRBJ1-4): DGGITQSPKYLFRKEGQNVTLSCEQNLNHDAMYWYRQDPGQGLRLIYYSQIVNDFQKGDIAEGYSVSREKKESFPLTVTSAQKNPTAFYLCASRDRSREGNEKLFFGSGTQLSVL.

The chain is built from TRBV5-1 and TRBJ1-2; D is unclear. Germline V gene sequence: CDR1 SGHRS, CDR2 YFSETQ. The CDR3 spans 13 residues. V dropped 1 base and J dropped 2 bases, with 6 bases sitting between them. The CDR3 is CASSLPSNYGYTF. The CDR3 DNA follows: TGCGCCAGCAGCTTGCCGTCCAACTATGGCTACACCTTC.

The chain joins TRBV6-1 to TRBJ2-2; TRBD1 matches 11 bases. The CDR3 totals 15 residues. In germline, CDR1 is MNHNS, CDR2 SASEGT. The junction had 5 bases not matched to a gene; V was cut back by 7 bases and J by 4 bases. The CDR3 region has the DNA TGTGCCAGCACCCTCGGACAGGGGGCCACCGGGGAGCTGTTTTTT. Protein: CASTLGQGATGELFF.

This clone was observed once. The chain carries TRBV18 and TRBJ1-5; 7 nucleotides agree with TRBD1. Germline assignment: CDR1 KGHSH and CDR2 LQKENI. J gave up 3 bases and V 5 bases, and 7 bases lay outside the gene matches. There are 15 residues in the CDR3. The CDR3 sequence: CASSSLTGNNQPQHF. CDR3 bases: TGTGCCAGCTCATCACTGACAGGGAACAATCAGCCCCAGCATTTT.

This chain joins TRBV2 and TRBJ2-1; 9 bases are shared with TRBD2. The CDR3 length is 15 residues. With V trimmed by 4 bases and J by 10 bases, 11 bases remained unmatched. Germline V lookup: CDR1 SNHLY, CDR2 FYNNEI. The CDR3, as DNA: TGTGCCAGCAGTGGAGGGGGCGGGAGGGCCGAGGAGCAGTTCTTC. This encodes CASSGGGGRAEEQFF.

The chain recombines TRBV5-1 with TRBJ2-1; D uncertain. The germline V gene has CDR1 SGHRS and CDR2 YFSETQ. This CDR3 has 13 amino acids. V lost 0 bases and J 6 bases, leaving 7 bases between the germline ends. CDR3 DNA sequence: TGCGCCAGCAGCTTGGCTCCAGGCAATGAGCAGTTCTTC. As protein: CASSLAPGNEQFF.

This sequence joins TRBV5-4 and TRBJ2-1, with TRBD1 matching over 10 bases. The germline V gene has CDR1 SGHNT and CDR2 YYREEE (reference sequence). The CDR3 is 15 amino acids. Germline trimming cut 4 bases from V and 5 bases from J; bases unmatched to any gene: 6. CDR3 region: CASSPAGQGNNEQFF. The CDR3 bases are TGTGCCAGCAGCCCTGCGGGACAGGGGAACAATGAGCAGTTCTTC.

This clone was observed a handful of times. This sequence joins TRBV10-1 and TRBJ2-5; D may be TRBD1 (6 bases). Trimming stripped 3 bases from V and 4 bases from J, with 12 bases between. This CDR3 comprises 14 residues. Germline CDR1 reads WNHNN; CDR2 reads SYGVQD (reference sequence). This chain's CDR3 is CASSEGGIGETQYF. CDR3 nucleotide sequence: TGCGCCAGCAGTGAAGGGGGAATAGGAGAGACCCAGTACTTC.

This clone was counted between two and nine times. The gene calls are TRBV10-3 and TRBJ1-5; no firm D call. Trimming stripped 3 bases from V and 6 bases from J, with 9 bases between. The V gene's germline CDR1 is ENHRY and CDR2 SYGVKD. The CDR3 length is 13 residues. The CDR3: CAISDGGIQPQHF. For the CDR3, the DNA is TGTGCCATCAGTGACGGAGGGATTCAGCCCCAGCATTTT.

The CDR3 reads CASSVSLTDMNTEAFF. In nucleotides, the CDR3 is TGTGCCAGCAGCGTAAGTTTGACAGACATGAACACTGAAGCTTTCTTT. V is TRBV9 and J is TRBJ1-1; D might be TRBD1 (5 bases). This CDR3 contains 16 residues. Germline CDR1 is SGDLS and CDR2 is YYNGEE. V was trimmed by 1 base and J by 0 bases, leaving 13 bases between them.

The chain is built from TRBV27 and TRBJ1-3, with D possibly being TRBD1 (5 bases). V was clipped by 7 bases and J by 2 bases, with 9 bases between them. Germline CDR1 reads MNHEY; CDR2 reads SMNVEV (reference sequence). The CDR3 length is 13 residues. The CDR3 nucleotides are TGTGCCAGCAAGCCGGGGGCTGGAAACACCATATATTTT. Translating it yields CASKPGAGNTIYF.

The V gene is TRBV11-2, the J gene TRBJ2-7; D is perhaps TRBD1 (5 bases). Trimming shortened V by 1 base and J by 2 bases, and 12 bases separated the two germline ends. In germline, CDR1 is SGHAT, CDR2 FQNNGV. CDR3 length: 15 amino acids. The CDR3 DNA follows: TGTGCCAGCAGCTTAGGGGCAGGGTGGACCTACGAGCAGTACTTC. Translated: CASSLGAGWTYEQYF.

CDR3 residues: CSVRTDYEQYF. In DNA, the CDR3 is TGCAGCGTTAGGACAGACTACGAGCAGTACTTC. J is TRBJ2-7 and V is TRBV29-1, with D possibly TRBD1 on 6 matching bases. The CDR3 covers 11 residues. Trimming shortened V by 5 bases and J by 3 bases, and 8 bases separated the two germline ends. Germline values: CDR1 SQVTM, CDR2 ANQGSEA.